What follows describes a single TCR beta chain. Its specificity is not known. The data stem from a study of T cells after yellow fever vaccination. Findings and limits, study-wide: Most clones from primary vaccination resurfaced after the booster (about 95% CD4, around 90% CD8). One caveat is that FACS-sorted repertoires could contain abundant clonotypes contaminating from the bulk population.

The CDR3 covers 17 residues. The V and J ends lost 7 bases and 5 bases, in that order; junction bases with no gene match: 13. CDR1 is MNHNS, CDR2 SASEGT, per germline. TCRdb re-called the 5' RACE reads with MiXCR, one entry per CDR3 protein. This table has a few hundred thousand distinct CDR3 sequences, about 7.8% appearing once. V gene TRBV6-1 combines with J gene TRBJ2-1; 11 bases fit TRBD2. The receptor was derived from a man aged 18 to 29 who received the YFV17D yellow fever vaccine. Sequenced here: PBMCs, sampled roughly 47 days after the first yellow fever vaccination. CDR3: CASNPGLAVTPNNEQFF. The CDR3 DNA is TGTGCCAGCAACCCGGGACTAGCGGTCACCCCCAACAATGAGCAGTTCTTC.